This TCR beta chain derives from a study of blood T cell repertoires in COVID-19. Study as a whole: Material from acute and convalescent COVID-19 was sourced from the United States, Italy and Spain. T cells, B-cell-depleted T cells, or PBMCs provided the cDNA or gDNA that served as material.

Study processing details: Reference gene primer amplification gave estimated nucleated cell counts. Here immunoSEQ multiplex PCR was the method, and the copy in TCRdb shows in-frame clones only, minus some. The D gene and trimming were derived from the DNA, and the V and J assignments and clone size from that table. Here the sample spans 180,000 or so clones, about 70% being singletons. What was sequenced was peripheral blood. This TCR was sampled from a woman aged 45-65 years with active or convalescent COVID-19.

The CDR3, as DNA: TGTGCCAGTAGTACCCGCGCCAGCGGCGGAAACACCATATATTTT. The encoded protein is CASSTRASGGNTIYF. J is TRBJ1-3 and V is TRBV19; D call uncertain. V lost 4 bases and J lost 4, with 14 bases in between. The V gene's germline CDR1 is LNHDA and CDR2 SQIVND (reference sequence). This CDR3 has 15 amino acids.